Following are 2 T cell receptor beta chains from one sample sequenced in a study of Ad26.COV2.S vaccination and SARS-CoV-2 variants. Measured with immunoSEQ multiplex PCR; TCRdb has only the in-frame clones, and not every one. The sample carries roughly 350,000 clones, 86% recorded once. Documented treatment: around 19 received Ad26.COV2.S at low or high dose, single or two shots; 5 received placebo; per-sample allocation not given. Sampling was performed 63 days after the first vaccine or placebo injection. This specimen was peripheral blood, taken in a trial of Ad26.COV2.S vaccine versus placebo. These receptors were collected from a person aged 18-65 years who received the Ad26.COV2.S COVID-19 vaccine or a placebo.

The V call is TRBV4-3, the J call TRBJ2-7, with a possible D match to TRBD1 (5 bases). Germline lookup yields CDR1 LGHNA and CDR2 YSLEER. The CDR3 is 14 amino acids. Deletions cut 1 base from V and 6 bases from J, with 13 bases between. CDR3 sequence (DNA): TGCGCCAGCAGCCAAGCAGGGATCCAGAGCGAGCAGTACTTC. Protein sequence: CASSQAGIQSEQYF.

The chain links TRBV7-2 to TRBJ2-5; D not resolved. Germline V gives CDR1 SGHTA, CDR2 FQGNSA. With 6 bases removed from V and 1 base from J, the gap between germline ends came to 12 bases. The CDR3 extends over 14 amino acids. CDR3 nucleotide sequence: TGTGCCAGCAGACCTCCCACGACCCAAGAGACCCAGTACTTC. Translated, it gives CASRPPTTQETQYF.